The table lists the clone carrying this TCR beta chain with a few counts. The antigen is unknown. The entry originates in a study of CD8 T cells in ankylosing spondylitis. General study results and limits: Reportedly, significant enrichment of disease-linked clones occurred in matched ankylosing spondylitis synovial fluid. In ankylosing spondylitis blood, a motif of seven or eight highly homologous TCR beta variants appeared characteristic.

Researchers built TCR beta libraries using quantitative 5'-RACE with molecular barcodes. TCRdb re-called the 5' RACE reads with MiXCR, one entry per CDR3 protein. Found here are approximately 350,000 distinct CDR3 sequences, approximately 22% of them singletons; the top ten hold about an eighth. With 1 base removed from V and 4 bases from J, the gap between germline ends came to 15 bases. This CDR3 region has 16 residues. In germline, CDR1 is SGHDT, CDR2 YYEEEE. This chain joins TRBV5-6 and TRBJ2-1; D tentatively fits TRBD1 or TRBD2 (5 bases each). Sequencing input: blood, either unsorted or a sorted T cell fraction (not recorded which). The TCR was taken from a male donor with ankylosing spondylitis or in good health (not recorded which). CDR3 coding DNA: TGTGCCAGCAGCTTGTCTCCGGGACGGGAATACAATGAGCAGTTCTTC. Translating gives CASSLSPGREYNEQFF.